This T cell receptor (beta chain) was documented in a study of T cell repertoires in cytomegalovirus infection. Trimming took 2 bases from V and 4 from J; bases not matched to a gene: 11. The germline V gene encodes CDR1 SGHDN and CDR2 FVKESK. CDR3 length equals 17 residues. This clonotype was seen ten or more times. In TCRdb, the reads were re-called with MiXCR into one record per CDR3 protein. The profile shows almost 300,000 distinct CDR3 sequences, around 10% of them singletons. This receptor was obtained from a human donor in good health (CMV status not recorded). Some clones in this sample may be carry-over from other donors' samples. Sample: PBMCs. The rearrangement joins TRBV14 to TRBJ2-1, with 7 nucleotides matching TRBD1. The CDR3, as DNA: TGTGCCAGCAGCCAATTGACGTGGGACAGTAGATACAATGAGCAGTTCTTC. This encodes CASSQLTWDSRYNEQFF.